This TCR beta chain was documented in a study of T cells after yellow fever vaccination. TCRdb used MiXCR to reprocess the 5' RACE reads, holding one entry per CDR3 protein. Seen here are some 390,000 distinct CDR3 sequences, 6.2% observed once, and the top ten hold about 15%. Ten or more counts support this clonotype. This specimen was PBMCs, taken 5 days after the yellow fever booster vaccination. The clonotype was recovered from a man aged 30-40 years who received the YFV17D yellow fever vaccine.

The CDR3 reads CSARDGLAPETQYF. The CDR3 DNA sequence: TGCAGTGCTAGAGATGGACTAGCCCCTGAGACCCAGTACTTC. The genes are TRBV20-1 and TRBJ2-5; TRBD2 matches at 8 bases. The CDR3 has 14 amino acids. Trimming at V came to 0 bases and at J to 5 bases, leaving 5 bases not matched to a gene. Germline-derived CDR1 and CDR2 are DFQATT and SNEGSKA (reference sequence).